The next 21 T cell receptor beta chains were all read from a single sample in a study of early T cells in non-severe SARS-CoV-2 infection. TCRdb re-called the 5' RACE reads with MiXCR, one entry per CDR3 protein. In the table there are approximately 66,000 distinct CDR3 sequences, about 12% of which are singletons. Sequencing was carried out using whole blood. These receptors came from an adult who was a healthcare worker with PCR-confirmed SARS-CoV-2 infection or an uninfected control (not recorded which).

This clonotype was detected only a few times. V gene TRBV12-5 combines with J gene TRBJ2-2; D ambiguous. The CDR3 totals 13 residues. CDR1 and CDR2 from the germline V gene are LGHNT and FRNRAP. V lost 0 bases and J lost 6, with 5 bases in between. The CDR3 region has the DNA TGTGCTAGTGGTTTGGTAATTCCCGGGGAGCTGTTTTTT. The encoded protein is CASGLVIPGELFF.

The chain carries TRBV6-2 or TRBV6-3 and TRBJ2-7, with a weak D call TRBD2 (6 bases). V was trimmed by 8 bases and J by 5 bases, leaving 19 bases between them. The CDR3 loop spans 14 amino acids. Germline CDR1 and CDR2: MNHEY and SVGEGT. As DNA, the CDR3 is TGTGCCAGCCGCCGGGAGAGCCGGCGCGACGAGCAGTACTTC. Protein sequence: CASRRESRRDEQYF.

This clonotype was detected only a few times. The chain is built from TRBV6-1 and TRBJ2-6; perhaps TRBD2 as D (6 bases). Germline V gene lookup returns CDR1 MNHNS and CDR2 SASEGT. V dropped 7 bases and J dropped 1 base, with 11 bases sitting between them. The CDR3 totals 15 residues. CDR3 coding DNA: TGTGCCAGCACCCATGGGGGGTCTGGGGCCAACGTCCTGACTTTC. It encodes CASTHGGSGANVLTF.

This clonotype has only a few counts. The chain's CDR3 is CASSLGSNTEAFF. CDR3 in DNA: TGCGCCAGCAGCTTGGGATCGAACACTGAAGCTTTCTTT. The rearrangement uses TRBV5-1 and TRBJ1-1, with no clear D. V was pared by 0 bases and J by 1 base, with 4 bases between. Germline CDR1 is SGHRS and CDR2 is YFSETQ. The CDR3 is made up of 13 amino acids.

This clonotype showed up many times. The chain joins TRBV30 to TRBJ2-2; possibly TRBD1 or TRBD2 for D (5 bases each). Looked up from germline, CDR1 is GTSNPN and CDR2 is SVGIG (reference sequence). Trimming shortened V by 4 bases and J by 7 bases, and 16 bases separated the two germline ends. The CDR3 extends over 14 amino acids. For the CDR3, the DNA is TGTGCCTGGATAAGGGGACGACTTGGCGGGGAGCTGTTTTTT. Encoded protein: CAWIRGRLGGELFF.

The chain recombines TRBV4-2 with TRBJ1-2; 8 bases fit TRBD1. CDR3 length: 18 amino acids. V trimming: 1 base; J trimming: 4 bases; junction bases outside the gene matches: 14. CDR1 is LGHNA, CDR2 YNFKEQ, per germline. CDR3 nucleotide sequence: TGTGCCAGCAGCCAAGGGAGGACAGGGTTTTTGGAAATCTATGGCTACACCTTC. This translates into CASSQGRTGFLEIYGYTF.

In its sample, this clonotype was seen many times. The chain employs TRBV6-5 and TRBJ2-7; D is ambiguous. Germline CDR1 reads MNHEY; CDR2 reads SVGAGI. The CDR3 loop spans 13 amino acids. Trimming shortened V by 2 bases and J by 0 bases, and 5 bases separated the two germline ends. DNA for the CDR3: TGTGCCAGCAGTTACGTAAGCTCCTACGAGCAGTACTTC. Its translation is CASSYVSSYEQYF.

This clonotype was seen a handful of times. This chain's CDR3 is CASSPERDSPLHF. The CDR3, as DNA: TGTGCCAGCAGCCCGGAGAGGGATTCACCCCTCCACTTT. The chain employs TRBV2 and TRBJ1-6; D gene uncertain. Germline lookup yields CDR1 SNHLY and CDR2 FYNNEI. This CDR3 is built from 13 residues. V lost 6 bases and J lost 8, with 11 bases in between.

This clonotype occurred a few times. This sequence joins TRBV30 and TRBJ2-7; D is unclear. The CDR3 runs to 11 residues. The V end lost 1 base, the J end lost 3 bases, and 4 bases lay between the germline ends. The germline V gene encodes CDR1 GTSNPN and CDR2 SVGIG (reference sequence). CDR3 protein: CAWSAGYEQYF. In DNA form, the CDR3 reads TGTGCCTGGAGTGCAGGCTACGAGCAGTACTTC.

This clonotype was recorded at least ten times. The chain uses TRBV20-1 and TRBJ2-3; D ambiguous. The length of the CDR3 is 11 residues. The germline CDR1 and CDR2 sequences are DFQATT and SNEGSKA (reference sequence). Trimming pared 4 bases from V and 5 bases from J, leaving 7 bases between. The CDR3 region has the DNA TGCAGTGCTACCCTCGGAGATACGCAGTATTTT. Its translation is CSATLGDTQYF.

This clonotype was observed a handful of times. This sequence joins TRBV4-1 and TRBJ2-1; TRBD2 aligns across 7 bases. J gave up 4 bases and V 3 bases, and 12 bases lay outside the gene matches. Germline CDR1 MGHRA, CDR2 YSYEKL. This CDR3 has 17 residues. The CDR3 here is CASSHALAGTVYNEQFF. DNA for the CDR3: TGCGCCAGCAGCCACGCTTTAGCGGGCACTGTATACAATGAGCAGTTCTTC.

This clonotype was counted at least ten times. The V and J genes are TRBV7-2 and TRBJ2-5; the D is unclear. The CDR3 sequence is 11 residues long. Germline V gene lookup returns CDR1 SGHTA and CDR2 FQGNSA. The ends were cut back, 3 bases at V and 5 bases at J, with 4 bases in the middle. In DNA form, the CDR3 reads TGTGCCAGCAGCTTTGGGGAGACCCAGTACTTC. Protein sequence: CASSFGETQYF.

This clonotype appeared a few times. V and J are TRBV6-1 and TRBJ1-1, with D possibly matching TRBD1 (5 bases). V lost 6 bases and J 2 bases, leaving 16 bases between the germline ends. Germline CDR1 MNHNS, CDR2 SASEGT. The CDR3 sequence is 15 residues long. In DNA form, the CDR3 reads TGTGCCAGCAGGGTTTTCGGGGCACCTAACACTGAAGCTTTCTTT. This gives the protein CASRVFGAPNTEAFF.

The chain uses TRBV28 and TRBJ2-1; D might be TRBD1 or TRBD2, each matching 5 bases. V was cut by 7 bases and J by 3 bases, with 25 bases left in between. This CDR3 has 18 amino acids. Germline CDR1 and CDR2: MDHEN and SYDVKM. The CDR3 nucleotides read TGTGCCAGCACCTATTTAGGGTCCGGGACGGATGACTACAATGAGCAGTTCTTC. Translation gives CASTYLGSGTDDYNEQFF.

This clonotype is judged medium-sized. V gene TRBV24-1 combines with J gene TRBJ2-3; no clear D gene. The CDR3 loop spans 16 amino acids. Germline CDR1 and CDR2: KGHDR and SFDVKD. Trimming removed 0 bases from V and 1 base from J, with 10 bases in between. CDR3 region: CATSDLDFGGTDTQYF. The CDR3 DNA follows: TGTGCCACCAGTGATTTGGACTTCGGTGGCACAGATACGCAGTATTTT.

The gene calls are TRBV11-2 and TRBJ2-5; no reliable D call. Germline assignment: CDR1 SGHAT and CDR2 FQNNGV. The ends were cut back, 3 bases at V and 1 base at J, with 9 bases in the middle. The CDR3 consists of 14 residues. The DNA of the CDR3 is TGTGCCAGCAGCTTGCGGCCCAGCCAAGAGACCCAGTACTTC. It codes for CASSLRPSQETQYF. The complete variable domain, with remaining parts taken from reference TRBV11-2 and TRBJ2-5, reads EAGVAQSPRYKIIEKRQSVAFWCNPISGHATLYWYQQILGQGPKLLIQFQNNGVVDDSQLPKDRFSAERLKGVDSTLKIQPAKLEDSAVYLCASSLRPSQETQYFGPGTRLLVL.

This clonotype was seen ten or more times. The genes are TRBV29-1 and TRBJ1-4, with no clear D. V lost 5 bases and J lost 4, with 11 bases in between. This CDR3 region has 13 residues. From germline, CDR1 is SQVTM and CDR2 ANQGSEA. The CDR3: CSVRPSVNEKLFF. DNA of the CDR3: TGCAGCGTTAGGCCCAGTGTTAATGAAAAACTGTTTTTT.

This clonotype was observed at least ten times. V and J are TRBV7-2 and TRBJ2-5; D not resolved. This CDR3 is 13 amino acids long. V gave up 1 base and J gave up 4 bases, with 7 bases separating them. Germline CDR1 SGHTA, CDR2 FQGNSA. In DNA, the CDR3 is TGTGCCAGCAGCTTAGTTGTGATAGAGACCCAGTACTTC. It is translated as CASSLVVIETQYF.

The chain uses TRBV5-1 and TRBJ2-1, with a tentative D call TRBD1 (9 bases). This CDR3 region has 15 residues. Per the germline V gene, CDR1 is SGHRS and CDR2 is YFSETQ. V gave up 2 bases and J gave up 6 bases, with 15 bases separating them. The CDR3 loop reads CASSLQGAGGNEQFF. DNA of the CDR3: TGCGCCAGCAGCTTACAGGGGGCGGGAGGCAATGAGCAGTTCTTC.

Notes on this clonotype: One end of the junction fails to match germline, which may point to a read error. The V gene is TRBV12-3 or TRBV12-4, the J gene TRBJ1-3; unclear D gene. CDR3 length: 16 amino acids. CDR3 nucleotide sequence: TGTGCCAGCAGTCCCCAACAGCGTGTATCTGAAAACACCATATATTTT. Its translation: CASSPQQRVSENTIYF.

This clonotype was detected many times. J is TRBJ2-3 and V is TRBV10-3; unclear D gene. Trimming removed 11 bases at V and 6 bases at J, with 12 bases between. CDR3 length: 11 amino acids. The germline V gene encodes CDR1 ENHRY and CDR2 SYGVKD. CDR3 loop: CAFGLGDTQYF. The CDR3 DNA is TGTGCCTTCGGGCTGGGCGATACGCAGTATTTT.